This T cell receptor (beta chain) appears in the sequencing data of a study of CD8 T cells in Susac syndrome. The authors carried out high-throughput sequencing of TCR beta. They applied it to CD8+ and CD4+ T cells obtained from blood. The study used healthy donors as controls matched for age and sex. CDR3 length: 15 residues. After removal of 5 bases from V and 1 base from J, the junction contained 7 bases not matched to a gene. Germline assignment: CDR1 SGHTA and CDR2 FQGNSA. About 0.5 to 1 ug RNA was reverse transcribed with random hexamers. Using its own MiXCR run on the immunoSEQ multiplex PCR reads, TCRdb lists one record per CDR3 protein. The sample records some 150,000 distinct CDR3 sequences, roughly 94% being singletons.

The chain couples TRBV7-2 to TRBJ2-5, with TRBD2 identical over 7 bases. This receptor was taken from a human donor in good health. Sequencing used CD4+ T cells from PBMCs. The DNA for the CDR3 is TGTGCCAGCAGCCGCCCAGCGGGGCTCCAAGAGACCCAGTACTTC. This encodes CASSRPAGLQETQYF.